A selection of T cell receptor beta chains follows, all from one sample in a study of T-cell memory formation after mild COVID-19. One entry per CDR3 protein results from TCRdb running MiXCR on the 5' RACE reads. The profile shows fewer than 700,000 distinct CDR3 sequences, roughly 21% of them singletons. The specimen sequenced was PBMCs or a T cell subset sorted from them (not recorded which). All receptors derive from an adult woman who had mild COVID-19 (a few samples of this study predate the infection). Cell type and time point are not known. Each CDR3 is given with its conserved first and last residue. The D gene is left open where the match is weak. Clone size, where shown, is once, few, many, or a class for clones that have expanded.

CSVRRDMADTQYF	TGCAGCGTTCGGCGGGACATGGCAGATACGCAGTATTTT	TRBV29-1	TRBJ2-3	NA	many
CASSLTGGGQPQHF	TGTGCCAGCAGCCTTACAGGGGGCGGTCAGCCCCAGCATTTT	TRBV7-9	TRBJ1-5	TRBD1	many
CASSLEATEQYF	TGTGCCAGCAGCTTAGAGGCTACGGAGCAGTACTTC	TRBV7-6	TRBJ2-7	NA	NA
CASSPLRSTGELFF	TGTGCCAGCAGCCCCTTAAGGTCCACCGGGGAGCTGTTTTTT	TRBV12-3/TRBV12-4	TRBJ2-2	NA	NA
CASSRQRGTEAFF	TGTGCCAGCAGCCGACAGCGGGGCACTGAAGCTTTCTTT	TRBV7-9	TRBJ1-1	NA	NA
CSAIGLAGAQETQYF	TGCAGTGCCATAGGACTAGCGGGAGCCCAAGAGACCCAGTACTTC	TRBV20-1	TRBJ2-5	TRBD2	NA
CASSHGIPYEKLFF	TGTGCCAGCAGCCATGGAATCCCCTATGAAAAACTGTTTTTT	TRBV11-3	TRBJ1-4	NA	NA
CASSIDFGIQETQYF	TGTGCCAGTAGTATAGATTTTGGGATTCAAGAGACCCAGTACTTC	TRBV19	TRBJ2-5	NA	NA
CASSLYVGRETQYF	TGTGCCAGCAGCTTATATGTGGGGCGGGAGACCCAGTACTTC	TRBV7-6	TRBJ2-5	NA	NA
CASSPLGTGTRRDGYTF	TGTGCCAGCAGTCCGCTCGGGACAGGGACCCGACGGGATGGCTACACCTTC	TRBV27	TRBJ1-2	TRBD1	NA
CASSDSAYEQYF	TGCGCCAGCAGTGACAGCGCCTACGAGCAGTACTTC	TRBV5-1	TRBJ2-7	NA	NA
CASRGQGENTF	TGTGCCAGCAGGGGACAGGGGGAAAACACCTTC	TRBV2	TRBJ1-2	TRBD1	NA
CSVEGYGYTF	TGCAGCGTTGAAGGCTATGGCTACACCTTC	TRBV29-1	TRBJ1-2	NA	NA
CATSSGVGSSNQPQHF	TGTGCCACCAGCAGCGGGGTGGGGTCGAGCAATCAGCCCCAGCATTTT	TRBV15	TRBJ1-5	NA	NA
CSARHTGARSEQFF	TGCAGTGCTAGGCATACGGGGGCGCGGAGTGAGCAGTTCTTC	TRBV20-1	TRBJ2-1	NA	few
CASSLAYSPGMETQYF	TGCGCCAGCAGCTTGGCCTATTCGCCGGGGATGGAGACCCAGTACTTC	TRBV5-1	TRBJ2-5	NA	NA
CASSSGWGRTSYEQYF	TGTGCCAGTAGTTCGGGGTGGGGGCGTACCTCCTACGAGCAGTACTTC	TRBV19	TRBJ2-7	NA	few
CASSLSRDRSQGSPLHF	TGTGCCAGCAGTTTATCAAGGGACAGGTCCCAGGGTTCACCCCTCCACTTT	TRBV27	TRBJ1-6	TRBD1	few
CASSQEIAASYEQYF	TGTGCCAGCAGCCAAGAAATAGCGGCGTCCTACGAGCAGTACTTC	TRBV3-1	TRBJ2-7	NA	few
CASNGYEQFF	TGTGCCAGCAATGGGTATGAGCAGTTCTTC	TRBV28	TRBJ2-1	NA	NA
CASSQEWGDQPQHF	TGTGCCAGCAGCCAAGAGTGGGGAGATCAGCCCCAGCATTTT	TRBV4-2	TRBJ1-5	NA	NA
CASSLADSLGLEQYF	TGCGCCAGCAGCTTGGCGGACAGCCTAGGGTTGGAGCAGTACTTC	TRBV5-1	TRBJ2-7	NA	few
CSVGQDTDTQYF	TGCAGCGTTGGACAGGACACAGATACGCAGTATTTT	TRBV29-1	TRBJ2-3	NA	NA
CASRLAGGPSADTQYF	TGTGCCAGTAGACTAGCGGGGGGGCCTTCCGCAGATACGCAGTATTTT	TRBV12-3/TRBV12-4	TRBJ2-3	TRBD2	few
CASSALLLGTDTQYF	TGTGCCAGCAGCGCCTTACTCTTGGGGACAGATACGCAGTATTTT	TRBV9	TRBJ2-3	NA	NA
CATSGTNENIQYF	TGTGCCACGAGTGGAACTAATGAAAACATTCAGTACTTC	TRBV19	TRBJ2-4	NA	NA
CASGLRQGVSTEAFF	TGTGCTAGTGGTCTCAGACAGGGAGTGAGCACTGAAGCTTTCTTT	TRBV12-5	TRBJ1-1	TRBD1	few
CASSFTSGGDNEQFF	TGTGCCAGCAGCTTTACTAGCGGGGGAGACAATGAGCAGTTCTTC	TRBV7-6	TRBJ2-1	TRBD2	few
CASSDPGTGNSYEQYF	TGTGCCAGCAGTGACCCTGGGACCGGGAACTCCTACGAGCAGTACTTC	TRBV2	TRBJ2-7	NA	few
CSVEAGGGTGELFF	TGCAGCGTTGAAGCGGGGGGCGGAACCGGGGAGCTGTTTTTT	TRBV29-1	TRBJ2-2	NA	few
CASSPGQGVNTEAFF	TGTGCCAGCAGCCCCGGGCAGGGAGTGAACACTGAAGCTTTCTTT	TRBV7-9	TRBJ1-1	NA	few
CASREVRNNEAFF	TGTGCCAGCAGAGAGGTTCGGAACAATGAAGCTTTCTTT	TRBV6-1	TRBJ1-1	NA	NA
CASSLVPSLSGGATNTGELFF	TGTGCCAGCAGCTTAGTTCCAAGCCTTAGCGGGGGGGCGACGAACACCGGGGAGCTGTTTTTT	TRBV7-9	TRBJ2-2	TRBD2	NA
CASSDPGGGNTEAFF	TGTGCCAGCAGTGATCCAGGGGGCGGGAACACTGAAGCTTTCTTT	TRBV25-1	TRBJ1-1	TRBD1	NA
CSASGQGTDTQYF	TGCAGTGCTAGTGGCCAGGGCACAGATACGCAGTATTTT	TRBV20-1	TRBJ2-3	NA	few
CAISDFRIGSSEQFF	TGTGCCATCAGTGACTTCCGCATCGGGAGTAGTGAGCAGTTCTTC	TRBV10-3	TRBJ2-1	NA	many
CASSFPDNYNEQFF	TGTGCCAGCAGCTTCCCGGACAACTACAATGAGCAGTTCTTC	TRBV7-8	TRBJ2-1	NA	few
CASSWGPGSYEQYF	TGTGCCAGCAGCTGGGGCCCGGGCTCCTACGAGCAGTACTTC	TRBV11-3	TRBJ2-7	NA	NA
CATRASLTPYGYTF	TGTGCCACCCGCGCCAGCCTGACTCCCTATGGCTACACCTTC	TRBV24-1	TRBJ1-2	NA	NA
CASSHRPGPNYGYTF	TGTGCCAGCAGTCACCGACCGGGACCAAACTATGGCTACACCTTC	TRBV27	TRBJ1-2	NA	few
CASSEAFSGTEQFF	TGTGCCAGCAGTGAAGCGTTTTCCGGGACAGAGCAGTTCTTC	TRBV6-1	TRBJ2-1	NA	few
CASSLYLYEQYF	TGTGCCAGCAGCTTGTATCTCTACGAGCAGTACTTC	TRBV5-4	TRBJ2-7	NA	NA
CASSEQVMRVPNEKLFF	TGTGCCAGCAGTGAACAAGTTATGCGTGTTCCTAATGAAAAACTGTTTTTT	TRBV6-1	TRBJ1-4	NA	NA
CATSDPWTSGRDYNEQFF	TGTGCCACCAGTGATCCCTGGACTAGCGGGAGAGACTACAATGAGCAGTTCTTC	TRBV24-1	TRBJ2-1	TRBD2	NA
CASMGAITDTQYF	TGTGCCAGCATGGGCGCAATCACAGATACGCAGTATTTT	TRBV12-3/TRBV12-4	TRBJ2-3	NA	few